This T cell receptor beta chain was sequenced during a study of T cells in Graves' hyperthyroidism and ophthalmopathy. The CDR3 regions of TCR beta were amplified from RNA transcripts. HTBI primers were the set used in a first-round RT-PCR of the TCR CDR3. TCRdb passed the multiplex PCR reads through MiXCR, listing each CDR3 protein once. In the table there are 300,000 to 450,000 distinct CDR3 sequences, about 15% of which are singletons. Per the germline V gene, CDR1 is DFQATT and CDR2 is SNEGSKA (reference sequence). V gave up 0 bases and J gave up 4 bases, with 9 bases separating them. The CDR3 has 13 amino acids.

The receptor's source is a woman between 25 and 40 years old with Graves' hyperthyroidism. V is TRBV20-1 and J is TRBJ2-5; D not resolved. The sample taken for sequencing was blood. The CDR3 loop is CSARDSSRETQYF. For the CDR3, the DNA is TGCAGTGCTAGAGATTCCAGTCGAGAGACCCAGTACTTC.